This T cell receptor beta chain was identified during a study of CD8 T cells in Susac syndrome. The authors reverse transcribed roughly 0.5 to 1 ug RNA with random hexamers. TCR beta CDR3 was amplified by immunoSEQ multiplex PCR. This amplification extended across 54 Vbeta and 13 Jbeta segments. TCRdb recomputed calls from the immunoSEQ multiplex PCR reads with MiXCR, one row per CDR3 protein. Of 250,000 to 300,000 distinct CDR3 sequences in the sample, 75% to 90% are singletons; the top ten hold roughly 0.2%. CDR3 length: 16 amino acids. The V end was cut by 3 bases, the J end by 2 bases, with 17 bases between. The germline CDR1 and CDR2 sequences are MNHEY and SMNVEV (reference sequence). Sequencing targeted TCR beta in T cells from blood (CD8+ and CD4+). While CD8+ and CD4+ T cells were isolated negatively, TEMRA cells were enriched by FACS.

The chain recombines TRBV27 with TRBJ2-7; possibly TRBD1 or TRBD2 for D (5 bases each). This clonotype originated in a human donor with multiple sclerosis. Sequencing was done on a sample of CD8+ T cells from PBMCs. CDR3 sequence (DNA): TGTGCCAGCAGTTTGTCCCGTGGGGGATTGGCCTACGAGCAGTACTTC. Its translation is CASSLSRGGLAYEQYF.